The subject of this entry is one TCR beta chain. V lost 5 bases to trimming and J lost 5 bases, with 18 bases between them. CDR1 is GTSNPN and CDR2 is SVGIG in the germline V gene (reference sequence). CDR3 length equals 14 residues. The data originate from a study of cytomegalovirus exposure and HLA in healthy donors. Use of 60 Vbeta and 13 Jbeta primers characterized the PCR. TCRdb's copy holds only in-frame clones and misses some; the assay was immunoSEQ multiplex PCR. The sample has 150,000 to 180,000 clones, about three quarters seen once. The TCR comes from a woman in her thirties or forties in good health and CMV-seronegative. The rearrangement uses TRBV30 and TRBJ1-1, with a possible D match to TRBD1 (6 bases). Material for sequencing was PBMCs. The CDR3 loop reads CAWLLRGGRTEAFF. CDR3 in DNA: TGTGCCTGGTTACTAAGAGGGGGTCGTACTGAAGCTTTCTTT. Complete variable domain (other parts from reference TRBV30 and TRBJ1-1): SQTIHQWPATLVQPVGSPLSLECTVEGTSNPNLYWYRQAAGRGLQLLFYSVGIGQISSEVPQNLSASRPQDRQFILSSKKLLLSDSGFYLCAWLLRGGRTEAFFGQGTRLTVV.